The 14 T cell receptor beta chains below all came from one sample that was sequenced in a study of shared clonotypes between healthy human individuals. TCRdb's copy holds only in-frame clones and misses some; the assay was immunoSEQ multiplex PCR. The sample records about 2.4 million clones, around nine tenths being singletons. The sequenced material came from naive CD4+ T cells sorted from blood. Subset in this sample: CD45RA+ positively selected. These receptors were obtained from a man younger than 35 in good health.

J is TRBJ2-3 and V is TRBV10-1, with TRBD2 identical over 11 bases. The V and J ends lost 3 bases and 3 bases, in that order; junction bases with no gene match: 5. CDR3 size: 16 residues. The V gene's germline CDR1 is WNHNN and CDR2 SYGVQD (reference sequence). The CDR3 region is CASSETSGRTTDTQYF. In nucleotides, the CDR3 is TGCGCCAGCAGTGAAACTAGCGGGAGAACTACAGATACGCAGTATTTT.

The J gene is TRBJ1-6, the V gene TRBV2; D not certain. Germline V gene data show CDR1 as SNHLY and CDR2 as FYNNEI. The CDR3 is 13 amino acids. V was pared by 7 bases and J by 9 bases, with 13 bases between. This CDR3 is CASKRALGSPLHF. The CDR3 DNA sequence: TGTGCCAGCAAGAGGGCATTGGGTTCACCCCTCCACTTT. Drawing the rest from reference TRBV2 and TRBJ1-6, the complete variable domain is EPEVTQTPSHQVTQMGQEVILRCVPISNHLYFYWYRQILGQKVEFLVSFYNNEISEKSEIFDDQFSVERPDGSNFTLKIRSTKLEDSAMYFCASKRALGSPLHFGNGTRLTVT.

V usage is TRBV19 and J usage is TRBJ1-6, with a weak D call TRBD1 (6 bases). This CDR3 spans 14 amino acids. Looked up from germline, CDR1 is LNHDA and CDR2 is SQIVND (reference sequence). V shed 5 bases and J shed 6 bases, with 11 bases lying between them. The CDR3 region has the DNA TGTGCCAGTAGTTCTTTCAGGGGTAATTCACCCCTCCACTTT. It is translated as CASSSFRGNSPLHF.

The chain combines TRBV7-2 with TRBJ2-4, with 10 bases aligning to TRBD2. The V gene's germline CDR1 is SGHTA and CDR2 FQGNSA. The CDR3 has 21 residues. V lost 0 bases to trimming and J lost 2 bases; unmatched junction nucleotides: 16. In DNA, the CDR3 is TGTGCCAGCAGCTTAGCGCTCGAGCGGGAGGGGAAATCATTGACCAAAAACATTCAGTACTTC. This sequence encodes CASSLALEREGKSLTKNIQYF.

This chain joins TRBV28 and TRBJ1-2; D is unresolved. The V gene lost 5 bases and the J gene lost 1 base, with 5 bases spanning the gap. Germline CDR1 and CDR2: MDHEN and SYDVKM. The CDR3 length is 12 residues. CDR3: CASSPINYGYTF. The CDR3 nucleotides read TGTGCCAGCAGTCCTATTAACTATGGCTACACCTTC.

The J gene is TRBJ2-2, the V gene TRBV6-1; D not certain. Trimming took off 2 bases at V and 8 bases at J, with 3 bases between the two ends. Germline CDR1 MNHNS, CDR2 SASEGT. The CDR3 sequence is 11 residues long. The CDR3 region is CASSERGELFF. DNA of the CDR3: TGTGCCAGCAGTGAAAGAGGGGAGCTGTTTTTT.

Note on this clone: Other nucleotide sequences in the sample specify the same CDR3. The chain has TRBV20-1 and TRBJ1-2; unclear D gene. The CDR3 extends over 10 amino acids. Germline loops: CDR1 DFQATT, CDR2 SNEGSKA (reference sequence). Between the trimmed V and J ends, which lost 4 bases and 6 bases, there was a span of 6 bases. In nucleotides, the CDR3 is TGCAGTGCTAAGGGAAATGGCTACACCTTC. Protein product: CSAKGNGYTF.

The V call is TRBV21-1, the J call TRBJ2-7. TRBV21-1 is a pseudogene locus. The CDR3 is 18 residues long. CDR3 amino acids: CASSKVSRRLGRNYEQYF. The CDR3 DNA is TGTGCCAGCAGCAAAGTGAGCCGACGGCTAGGGCGGAACTACGAGCAGTACTTC.

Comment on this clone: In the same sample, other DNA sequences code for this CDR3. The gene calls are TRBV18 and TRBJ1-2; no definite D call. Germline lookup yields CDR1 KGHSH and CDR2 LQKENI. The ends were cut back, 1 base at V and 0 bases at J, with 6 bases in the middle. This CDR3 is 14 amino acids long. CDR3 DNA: TGTGCCAGCTCACCACTGGACTCTAACTATGGCTACACCTTC. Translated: CASSPLDSNYGYTF.

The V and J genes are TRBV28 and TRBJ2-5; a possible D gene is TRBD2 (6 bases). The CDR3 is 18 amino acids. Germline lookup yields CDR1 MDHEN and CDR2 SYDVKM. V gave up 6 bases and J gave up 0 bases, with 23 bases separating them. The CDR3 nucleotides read TGTGCCAGCAGCTTCCCCGCTCATACGGGGGACCACCAAGAGACCCAGTACTTC. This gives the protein CASSFPAHTGDHQETQYF.

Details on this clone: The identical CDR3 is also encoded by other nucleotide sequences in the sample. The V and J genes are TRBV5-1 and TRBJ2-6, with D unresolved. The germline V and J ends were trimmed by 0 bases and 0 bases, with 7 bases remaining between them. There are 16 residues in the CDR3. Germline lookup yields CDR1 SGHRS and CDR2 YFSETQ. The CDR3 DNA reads TGCGCCAGCAGCTTGGACGGGCTCTCTGGGGCCAACGTCCTGACTTTC. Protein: CASSLDGLSGANVLTF.

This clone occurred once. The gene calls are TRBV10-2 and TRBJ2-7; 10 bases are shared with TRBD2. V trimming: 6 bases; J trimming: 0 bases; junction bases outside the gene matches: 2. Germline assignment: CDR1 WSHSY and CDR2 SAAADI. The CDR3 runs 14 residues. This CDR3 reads CASRLAGISYEQYF. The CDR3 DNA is TGCGCCAGCAGACTAGCGGGAATCTCCTACGAGCAGTACTTC.

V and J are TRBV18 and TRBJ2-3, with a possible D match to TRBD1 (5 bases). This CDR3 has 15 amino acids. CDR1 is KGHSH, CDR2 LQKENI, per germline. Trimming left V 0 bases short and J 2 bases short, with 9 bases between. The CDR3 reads CASSPPAQDTDTQYF. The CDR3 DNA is TGTGCCAGCTCACCACCGGCACAGGACACAGATACGCAGTATTTT. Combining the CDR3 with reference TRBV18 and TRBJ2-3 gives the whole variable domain NAGVMQNPRHLVRRRGQEARLRCSPMKGHSHVYWYRQLPEEGLKFMVYLQKENIIDESGMPKERFSAEFPKEGPSILRIQQVVRGDSAAYFCASSPPAQDTDTQYFGPGTRLTVL.

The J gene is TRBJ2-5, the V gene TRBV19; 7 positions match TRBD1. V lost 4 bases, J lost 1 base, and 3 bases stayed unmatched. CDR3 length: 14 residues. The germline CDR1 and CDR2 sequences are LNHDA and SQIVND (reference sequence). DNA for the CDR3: TGTGCCAGTAGTAGGACAGGAACCCAAGAGACCCAGTACTTC. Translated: CASSRTGTQETQYF.